This T cell receptor beta chain originates from a study of monozygotic twins with inflammatory bowel disease. Study-level points and caveats: IBD patients, compared with healthy twins, shared fewer clonotypes with others (especially with disease activity).

On this clonotype itself: Its target is not known.

The authors made each sample's cDNA in eight separate reactions. UMIs bearing a 6-nucleotide sample barcode were added through template switching. TCRdb re-analyzed the 5' RACE reads; it lists each CDR3 protein once, without DNA. This table holds about 420,000 distinct CDR3 sequences. The V gene's germline CDR1 is MNHEY and CDR2 SVGAGI. The CDR3 spans 13 residues. The clonotype was recovered from a human donor with ulcerative colitis or Crohn's disease, or a healthy co-twin of an affected twin (not recorded which). V and J are TRBV6-5 and TRBJ2-5; the TCRdb call, TRBD2, lacks DNA for checking. The sample was blood. The chain's CDR3 is CASRPLAGETQYF.